This T cell receptor beta chain was recovered during a study of blood T cells in healthy people across ages. Using a J-beta primer mix together with a sample-barcoded 5' primer, a second PCR was run for about 7 to 12 cycles. Each CDR3 protein gets one entry after TCRdb re-called the 5' RACE reads with MiXCR. The table has around 1,500,000 distinct CDR3 sequences, about 28% seen once. Isolation yielded PBMCs, at least 6.5 million per sample, in every case. Per individual sample, total RNA of at least 5 micrograms was extracted. The CDR3 loop spans 14 amino acids. Deletions cut 5 bases from V and 3 bases from J, with 14 bases between. In germline, CDR1 is SGHTA, CDR2 FQGNSA. General observations from the study: While age rose, TCR beta diversity per million T cells dropped in a roughly linear way.

Note on this clonotype: Its antigen is unknown.

The chain couples TRBV7-2 to TRBJ2-7; D not certain. The clonotype was recovered from a woman aged 25 to 39 in good health. Sequencing was done on a sample of blood. The CDR3 nucleotides read TGTGCCAGCAGCAAAGAGTCTGGGAACTACGAGCAGTACTTC. It codes for CASSKESGNYEQYF.